Following are 6 T cell receptor beta chains from one sample sequenced in a study of T cell responses to AZD1222 COVID-19 vaccine. Measured with immunoSEQ multiplex PCR; TCRdb has only the in-frame clones, and not every one. This sample carries 120,000 to 150,000 clones, roughly 90% of them seen once, and the ten largest clones take 2.5% to 4%. Sequenced material: peripheral blood, taken on day 0 of AZD1222 vaccination. These receptors were taken from an adult in good health.

The V call is TRBV6-5, the J call TRBJ1-1; no firm D call. The CDR3 totals 12 residues. V was pared by 8 bases and J by 3 bases, with 10 bases between. Germline values: CDR1 MNHEY, CDR2 SVGAGI. DNA for the CDR3: TGTGCCAGCGGCCTCGCATACACTGAAGCTTTCTTT. It specifies CASGLAYTEAFF.

The CDR3 region has the DNA TGTGCCAGCAGTGAAGAGACAGATCTGAACACTGAAGCTTTCTTT. Translated, it gives CASSEETDLNTEAFF. The chain is built from TRBV25-1 and TRBJ1-1; weak D call: TRBD1 (5 bases). Germline V lookup: CDR1 MGHDK, CDR2 SYGVNS. The CDR3 covers 15 residues. Trimming took off 2 bases at V and 0 bases at J, with 10 bases between the two ends. The whole variable domain, filled in from reference TRBV25-1 and TRBJ1-1, reads EADIYQTPRYLVIGTGKKITLECSQTMGHDKMYWYQQDPGMELHLIHYSYGVNSTEKGDLSSESTVSRIRTEHFPLTLESARPSHTSQYLCASSEETDLNTEAFFGQGTRLTVV.

The rearrangement uses TRBV28 and TRBJ1-6, with a tentative D call TRBD1 (5 bases). Germline V gene sequence: CDR1 MDHEN, CDR2 SYDVKM. There are 15 residues in the CDR3. V lost 5 bases to trimming and J lost 4 bases, with 12 bases between them. CDR3 amino acids: CASSLRQLYNSPLHF. In DNA form, the CDR3 reads TGTGCCAGCAGTCTGAGACAGCTTTATAATTCACCCCTCCACTTT.

The chain couples TRBV11-1 to TRBJ2-7; D is possibly TRBD1 (6 bases). Germline V gene data show CDR1 as SGHAT and CDR2 as FQDESV (reference sequence). V gave up 5 bases and J gave up 3 bases, with 14 bases separating them. This CDR3 region has 14 residues. CDR3 sequence reads: CASSPRDNLYEQYF. The CDR3 DNA reads as TGTGCCAGCAGCCCCCGGGACAACCTCTACGAGCAGTACTTC.

The rearrangement uses TRBV7-8 and TRBJ1-2; D gene uncertain. The V gene's germline CDR1 is SGHVS and CDR2 FQNEAQ. The CDR3 is made up of 15 amino acids. Between the trimmed V and J ends, which lost 1 base and 6 bases, there was a span of 15 bases. CDR3 protein: CASSLEGREIDGYTF. In DNA, the CDR3 is TGTGCCAGCAGCTTAGAGGGTAGGGAAATCGATGGCTACACCTTC.

This clone came up once. V and J are TRBV29-1 and TRBJ1-6; D gene uncertain. Deletions cut 6 bases from V and 3 bases from J, with 15 bases between. The CDR3 is 15 residues long. Per the germline V gene, CDR1 is SQVTM and CDR2 is ANQGSEA. CDR3 amino acids: CSVKLPGSYNSPLHF. In DNA, the CDR3 is TGCAGCGTCAAACTCCCGGGGAGCTATAATTCACCCCTCCACTTT.